This is a list of T cell receptor beta chains from one sample in a study of control samples from healthy donors and cancer patients. Assay used: immunoSEQ multiplex PCR; TCRdb lists only in-frame clones, some missing. The sample includes 250,000 to 300,000 clones, over 70% of them seen just once. Specimen: PBMCs. These receptors came from a woman between 55 and 75 years old with lung cancer. The CDR3 runs from the conserved cysteine through the conserved F or W. The D gene is left open where the match is weak. Expanded clones get a size class; other rows say once, few or many, or leave the size out.

>TRBD2|TRBJ2-1|-|TRBV27
CASRSLGTSGRNEQFF
TGTGCCAGCAGATCCCTCGGGACTAGCGGGAGGAATGAGCAGTTCTTC
>TRBD1|TRBJ1-1|-|TRBV6-5
CASSRSQGGTEAFF
TGTGCCAGCAGTAGATCGCAGGGGGGCACTGAAGCTTTCTTT
>TRBD1|TRBJ2-7|-|TRBV5-5
CASSFGQGNEQYF
TGTGCCAGCAGCTTCGGACAGGGTAACGAGCAGTACTTC
>TRBD2|TRBJ2-1|-|TRBV6-1
CASSEDTLAGGFF
TGTGCCAGCAGTGAAGACACTCTAGCGGGGGGATTCTTC
>-|TRBJ1-1|once|TRBV2
CASRDNMNTEAFF
TGTGCCAGCAGAGATAACATGAACACTGAAGCTTTCTTT
>-|TRBJ1-3|many|TRBV5-4
CASSLDQTGGNTIYF
TGTGCCAGCAGCTTGGATCAAACTGGTGGAAACACCATATATTTT
>-|TRBJ1-2|-|TRBV2
CASRITGRPYGYTF
TGTGCCAGCAGAATCACGGGACGCCCATATGGCTACACCTTC
>TRBD1|TRBJ2-3|-|TRBV19
CASSIMGQGADTQYF
TGTGCCAGTAGTATCATGGGACAGGGGGCAGATACGCAGTATTTT
>-|TRBJ2-7|-|TRBV4-1
CASSHLPGQGSAYEQYF
TGCGCCAGCAGCCACTTACCGGGACAAGGGAGCGCCTACGAGCAGTACTTC
>-|TRBJ1-1|-|TRBV4-2
CASSQDILGTSAFF
TGTGCCAGCAGCCAAGATATTTTAGGAACCTCTGCTTTCTTT
>-|TRBJ1-2|-|TRBV10-2
CASSVPDTPYGYTF
TGCGCCAGCAGTGTCCCAGATACCCCCTATGGCTACACCTTC
>-|TRBJ2-7|-|TRBV5-1
CASRATGAGYEQYF
TGCGCCAGCAGGGCGACAGGTGCCGGTTACGAGCAGTACTTC
>-|TRBJ2-1|-|TRBV3-1/TRBV3-2
CASSQADEQFF
TGTGCCAGCAGCCAAGCGGATGAGCAGTTCTTC
>-|TRBJ2-1|-|TRBV6-5
CASSYVPREYNEQFF
TGTGCCAGCAGTTATGTTCCCAGGGAGTACAATGAGCAGTTCTTC
>-|TRBJ1-1|-|TRBV3-1/TRBV3-2
CASGYYGREAFF
TGTGCCAGCGGGTACTATGGGCGGGAAGCTTTCTTT
>TRBD1|TRBJ2-1|-|TRBV27
CASSFAGTGGYNEQFF
TGTGCCAGCAGTTTCGCCGGGACAGGGGGCTACAATGAGCAGTTCTTC
>TRBD2|TRBJ2-5|-|TRBV18
CASSPAGPETQYF
TGTGCCAGCTCCCCAGCGGGGCCAGAGACCCAGTACTTC
>TRBD2|TRBJ2-1|once|TRBV6-5
CASSPSMGGGYEQFF
TGTGCCAGCAGTCCTTCTATGGGGGGGGGATATGAGCAGTTCTTC
>-|TRBJ2-7|-|TRBV28
CASTGTSREHEQYF
TGTGCCAGCACCGGGACGTCCAGGGAGCACGAGCAGTACTTC
>-|TRBJ2-7|-|TRBV19
CASSATGSRYEQYF
TGTGCCAGTAGTGCAACAGGGTCTCGGTACGAGCAGTACTTC
>-|TRBJ1-1|-|TRBV28
CASSSGGGSTEAFF
TGTGCCAGCAGTTCTGGGGGGGGCAGCACTGAAGCTTTCTTT
>-|TRBJ2-1|-|TRBV3-1/TRBV3-2
CASSQGGYYNEQFF
TGTGCCAGCAGCCAAGGGGGCTACTACAATGAGCAGTTCTTC
>-|TRBJ1-5|-|TRBV5-6
CASSYSGRGREPQHF
TGTGCCAGCAGCTATTCGGGGAGGGGTAGAGAGCCCCAGCATTTT
>-|TRBJ2-3|-|TRBV5-1
CASSLQGDSDTQYF
TGCGCCAGCAGCCTACAGGGTGATTCAGATACGCAGTATTTT
>-|TRBJ2-2|-|TRBV5-1
CASSTLGLTNTGELFF
TGCGCCAGCAGCACTCTGGGCCTTACGAACACCGGGGAGCTGTTTTTT
>TRBD1|TRBJ1-2|-|TRBV19
CASSMAGTGLNYGYTF
TGTGCCAGTAGTATGGCGGGGACAGGGCTCAACTATGGCTACACCTTC
>TRBD1|TRBJ2-7|few|TRBV7-3
CASSLAGQGAMQYF
TGTGCCAGCAGCTTAGCAGGACAGGGGGCGATGCAGTACTTC
>TRBD1|TRBJ2-7|-|TRBV28
CASSLSGQLYEQYF
TGTGCCAGCAGTTTATCGGGACAGCTCTACGAGCAGTACTTC
>-|TRBJ1-6|-|TRBV6-2/TRBV6-3
CASSLSGNSYNSPLHF
TGTGCCAGCAGTTTGTCCGGGAACTCCTATAATTCACCCCTCCACTTT
>TRBD2|TRBJ2-4|-|TRBV20-1
CSASRTSGGQGIQYF
TGCAGTGCTAGTCGGACTAGCGGGGGCCAGGGCATTCAGTACTTC
>-|TRBJ1-1|-|TRBV7-9
CASSSQENTEAFF
TGTGCCAGCAGTTCACAGGAGAACACTGAAGCTTTCTTT
>-|TRBJ1-2|-|TRBV19
CASSTDGNYGYTF
TGTGCCAGTAGCACCGACGGCAACTATGGCTACACCTTC